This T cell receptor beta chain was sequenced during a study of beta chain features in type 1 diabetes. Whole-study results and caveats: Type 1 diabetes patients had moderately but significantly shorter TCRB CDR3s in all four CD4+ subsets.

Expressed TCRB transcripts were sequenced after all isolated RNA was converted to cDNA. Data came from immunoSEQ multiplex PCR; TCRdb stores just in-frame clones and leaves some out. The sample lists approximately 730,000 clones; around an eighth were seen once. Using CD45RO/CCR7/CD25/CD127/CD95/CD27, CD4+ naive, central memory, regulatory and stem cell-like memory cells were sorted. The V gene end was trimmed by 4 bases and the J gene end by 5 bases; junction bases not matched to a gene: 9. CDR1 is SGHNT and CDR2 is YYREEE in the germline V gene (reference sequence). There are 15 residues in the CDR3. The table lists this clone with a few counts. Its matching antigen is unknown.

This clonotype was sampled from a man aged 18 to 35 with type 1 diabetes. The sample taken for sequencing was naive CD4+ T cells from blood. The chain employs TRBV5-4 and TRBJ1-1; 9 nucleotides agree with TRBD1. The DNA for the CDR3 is TGTGCCAGCAGCGTTTCACAGGGGGCGGTTACTGAAGCTTTCTTT. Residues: CASSVSQGAVTEAFF.